Listed below are T cell receptor beta chains from one sample, sequenced in a study of T-cell memory formation after mild COVID-19. MiXCR, applied by TCRdb to the 5' RACE reads, yields one record per CDR3 protein. The sample consists of some 5,700 distinct CDR3 sequences, over 15% of them appearing once. Sequencing was carried out using PBMCs or a T cell subset sorted from them (not recorded which). The origin of the receptors is an adult woman who had mild COVID-19 (a few samples of this study predate the infection). Cell type and time point are not known. CDR3s include the opening cysteine and the closing phenylalanine or tryptophan. The order of the fields is D gene, J gene, V gene, clone size, CDR3 protein, CDR3 DNA. A D gene is named only where the DNA matches it firmly. Size is stated for part of the rows, as once, few or many counts, or as a class when the clone is expanded.

D gene: NA; J gene: TRBJ2-6; V gene: TRBV4-3; clone size: many; CDR3 protein: CASSQAGILTF; CDR3 DNA: TGCGCCAGCAGCCAAGCCGGCATCCTGACTTTC
D gene: TRBD2; J gene: TRBJ2-5; V gene: TRBV6-2/TRBV6-3; clone size: medium-sized; CDR3 protein: CASSAWTSGGTQYF; CDR3 DNA: TGTGCCAGCAGTGCCTGGACTAGCGGTGGGACCCAGTACTTC
D gene: NA; J gene: TRBJ1-3; V gene: TRBV7-8; clone size: many; CDR3 protein: CASSLALIGGGNTIYF; CDR3 DNA: TGTGCCAGCAGCTTAGCGCTAATTGGGGGCGGAAACACCATATATTTT
D gene: TRBD2; J gene: TRBJ2-1; V gene: TRBV6-5; clone size: many; CDR3 protein: CASSSLTSGGPIYNEQFF; CDR3 DNA: TGTGCCAGCAGTTCCTTGACTAGCGGGGGGCCAATTTACAATGAGCAGTTCTTC
D gene: NA; J gene: TRBJ2-2; V gene: TRBV24-1; clone size: many; CDR3 protein: CATNPARTGELFF; CDR3 DNA: TGTGCCACCAACCCGGCGCGCACCGGGGAGCTGTTTTTT
D gene: NA; J gene: TRBJ1-1; V gene: TRBV7-9; clone size: many; CDR3 protein: CASSFGHPEAFF; CDR3 DNA: TGTGCCAGCAGCTTCGGACACCCTGAAGCTTTCTTT
D gene: NA; J gene: TRBJ1-5; V gene: TRBV9; clone size: many; CDR3 protein: CASSGGLRQPQHF; CDR3 DNA: TGTGCCAGCAGCGGAGGGCTTCGGCAGCCCCAGCATTTT
D gene: NA; J gene: TRBJ1-2; V gene: TRBV4-3; clone size: many; CDR3 protein: CASSHLGSGSNYGYTF; CDR3 DNA: TGCGCCAGCAGCCACCTAGGATCCGGTTCTAACTATGGCTACACCTTC
D gene: NA; J gene: TRBJ1-2; V gene: TRBV27; clone size: many; CDR3 protein: CASSLEGSNYGYTF; CDR3 DNA: TGTGCCAGCAGTTTAGAGGGATCTAACTATGGCTACACCTTC
D gene: TRBD1; J gene: TRBJ2-3; V gene: TRBV7-9; clone size: NA; CDR3 protein: CASSPGQAFTDTQYF; CDR3 DNA: TGTGCCAGCAGCCCGGGACAGGCCTTCACAGATACGCAGTATTTT
D gene: TRBD2; J gene: TRBJ2-1; V gene: TRBV7-3; clone size: many; CDR3 protein: CASSSGTSGGAFKFF; CDR3 DNA: TGTGCCAGCAGCTCCGGGACTAGCGGGGGGGCGTTTAAGTTCTTC
D gene: TRBD2; J gene: TRBJ2-3; V gene: TRBV12-3/TRBV12-4; clone size: NA; CDR3 protein: CASSPGLAGTDTQYF; CDR3 DNA: TGTGCCAGCAGTCCAGGACTAGCGGGGACAGATACGCAGTATTTT
D gene: NA; J gene: TRBJ2-7; V gene: TRBV19; clone size: many; CDR3 protein: CASSTEGYEQYF; CDR3 DNA: TGTGCCAGTAGTACCGAGGGTTACGAGCAGTACTTC
D gene: TRBD1; J gene: TRBJ2-7; V gene: TRBV5-1; clone size: medium-sized; CDR3 protein: CASSLVQGAFYEQYF; CDR3 DNA: TGCGCCAGCAGCTTGGTACAGGGGGCATTCTACGAGCAGTACTTC
D gene: NA; J gene: TRBJ1-4; V gene: TRBV30; clone size: large; CDR3 protein: CAWSVPMDLSGEKLFF; CDR3 DNA: TGTGCCTGGAGTGTACCCATGGATCTTTCGGGCGAAAAACTGTTTTTT
D gene: NA; J gene: TRBJ2-1; V gene: TRBV6-5; clone size: NA; CDR3 protein: CASSYSPNEQFF; CDR3 DNA: TGTGCCAGCAGTTACTCACCGAATGAGCAGTTCTTC
D gene: TRBD1; J gene: TRBJ2-3; V gene: TRBV12-3/TRBV12-4; clone size: many; CDR3 protein: CASSLVEGGGNTQYF; CDR3 DNA: TGTGCCAGCAGTTTAGTAGAAGGGGGCGGAAATACGCAGTATTTT
D gene: NA; J gene: TRBJ2-5; V gene: TRBV5-8; clone size: many; CDR3 protein: CASSLARGETQYF; CDR3 DNA: TGTGCCAGCAGCTTGGCCAGGGGAGAGACCCAGTACTTC
D gene: NA; J gene: TRBJ2-3; V gene: TRBV20-1; clone size: medium-sized; CDR3 protein: CSASVRGTDTQYF; CDR3 DNA: TGCAGTGCCAGCGTAAGGGGGACAGATACGCAGTATTTT
D gene: NA; J gene: TRBJ1-3; V gene: TRBV18; clone size: many; CDR3 protein: CASSPWGSQASSGNTIYF; CDR3 DNA: TGTGCCAGCTCTCCGTGGGGCAGTCAAGCCTCCTCTGGAAACACCATATATTTT
D gene: NA; J gene: TRBJ2-7; V gene: TRBV2; clone size: medium-sized; CDR3 protein: CASSDPRAGSLLLKQYF; CDR3 DNA: TGTGCCAGCAGTGATCCCCGGGCCGGTAGCCTCCTACTGAAGCAGTACTTC
D gene: NA; J gene: TRBJ2-1; V gene: TRBV23-1; clone size: medium-sized; CDR3 protein: CASSQSIAEQFF; CDR3 DNA: TGCGCCAGCAGTCAATCTATCGCCGAGCAGTTCTTC